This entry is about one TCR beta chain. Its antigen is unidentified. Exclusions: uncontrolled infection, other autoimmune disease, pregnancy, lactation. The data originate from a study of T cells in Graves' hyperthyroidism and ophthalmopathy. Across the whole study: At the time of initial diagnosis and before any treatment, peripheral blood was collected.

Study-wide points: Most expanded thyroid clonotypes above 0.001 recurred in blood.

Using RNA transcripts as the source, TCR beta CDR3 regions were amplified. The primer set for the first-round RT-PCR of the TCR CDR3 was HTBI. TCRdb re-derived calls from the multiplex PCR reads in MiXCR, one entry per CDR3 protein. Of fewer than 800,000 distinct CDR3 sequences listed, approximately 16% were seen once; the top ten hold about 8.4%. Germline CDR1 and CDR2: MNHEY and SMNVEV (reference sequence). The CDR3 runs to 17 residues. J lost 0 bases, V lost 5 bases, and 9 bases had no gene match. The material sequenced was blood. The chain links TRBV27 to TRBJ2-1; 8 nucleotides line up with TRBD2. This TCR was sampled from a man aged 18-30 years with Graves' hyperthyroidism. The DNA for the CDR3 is TGTGCCAGCAGTGATACTACCGGGACTAGCTCCTACAATGAGCAGTTCTTC. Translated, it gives CASSDTTGTSSYNEQFF.